This T cell receptor (beta chain) derives from a study of cytomegalovirus exposure and HLA in healthy donors (dated by TCRdb to about 2017). Regarding the study in general: An earlier analysis of under 600 of the donors reported roughly 270 Gb of sequence data and approximately 110 million unique TCR beta sequences from about 179 million T cells. A later genetic analysis took genome-wide SNP genotypes for about three fifths of the 666 donors and used that subset as a discovery cohort. An earlier analysis of roughly 600 of the donors used high-throughput TCR beta sequencing to judge whether each TCR beta V gene segment behaved as functional or pseudogenic. An early release that covered about 600 HLA-typed donors contained approximately 300 gigabases of sequencing data and 70 million to 100 million unique TCR sequences. In a later analysis, previously published TCR beta repertoires from 550 to 700 donors were re-analyzed and high-resolution HLA genotyping was added so that TCR occurrence patterns could be studied. The T cell repertoires of several hundred subjects were profiled by immunosequencing and related to cytomegalovirus serostatus. Donor age, sex, ethnicity and CMV serostatus were compiled alongside the repertoire data. Both class I and class II loci were covered by HLA typing, at four-digit resolution. Among a few hundred genotyped donors of the cohort, an average of around 240,000 unique TCR beta nucleotide sequences were sequenced per donor, approximately 20% of them non-productive. The later analysis used no new phenotypic data to find candidate immune exposures, relying instead on TCR beta sequences and their occurrence across donors. Typing coverage differed by locus: A, B, C, DRB1 and DQB1 were typed in roughly 620-630 donors, DQA1 in roughly 510, DPA1 in some 600, and DPB1 in 400 to 490. Among the roughly 390 genotyped donors, approximately 82% belonged to the genetic ancestry cluster associated with self-reported Caucasian donors. All discovery cohort repertoires had been generated on a single sequencing platform. Because of strong linkage in the cohort, roughly 5 DR-DQ haplotypes were treated as single units for association and clustering. High-throughput TCR immunosequencing, statistical association of individual TCRs with disease status, and machine learning were combined to predict cytomegalovirus infection status. Along with the approximately 650-subject first cohort, a separate validation cohort of around 110 different subjects was used. The study was designed to test whether signatures of past pathogen exposure could be identified by cataloging public T cell receptors.

The cohort consisted of 600 to 700 healthy bone marrow donors. Cohort members were all nominally healthy when sampled, although unrecorded immune exposures were likely present. The donor tested CMV seropositive, placing the donor among the 289 seropositive members of the cohort. A peripheral blood sample was provided by each donor, and peripheral blood mononuclear cells were used for TCR beta sequencing. The Qiagen DNeasy Blood Extraction Kit was used to extract genomic DNA from the blood cell samples. The library was generated by the immunoSEQ multiplex PCR assay. For the multiplex PCR, a mixture combining 60 forward primers for TCR Vbeta segments and 13 reverse primers for TCR Jbeta segments was used. The CDR3 region of rearranged TCR beta genes was amplified from genomic DNA with a multiplex PCR assay. The Illumina HiSeq System was used to sequence the amplified TCR beta libraries as 87-base-pair reads. The paper's data handling went like this. A later analysis tallied about 77 million unique TCR beta chains across the 600 to 700 repertoires, and about 12 million of those chains were shared by two or more donors. Raw reads were error-corrected and collapsed into unique sequences by a nearest-neighbor algorithm in which closely related sequences were merged to remove PCR and sequencing errors. CDR3 sequences were aligned to IMGT reference sequences to assign V, D and J gene segments. Each retained sequence needed at least a six-nucleotide match to both a V gene segment and a J gene segment. Rearrangements were classified as productive when the CDR3 lacked stop codons and remained in frame with V and J, and all other rearrangements were classified as non-productive. Following IMGT convention, CDR3 was defined as the stretch from the second conserved V-encoded cysteine up to the conserved J-encoded phenylalanine. In an earlier analysis of 500 to 650 of the donors, sequences lacking an unambiguous match to a single V gene segment were excluded. In an earlier analysis of 587 of the donors, V segments were called functional above 56.7% productive rearrangements and were called segregating when the between-donor standard deviation exceeded 5%. To diagnose cytomegalovirus status from the catalog of TCR beta chain sequences, a statistical classification framework was built. A later analysis assigned V and J genes by comparing TCR nucleotide sequences with IMGT/GENE-DB human TR gene sequences. A later analysis assigned CDR3 sequences and most-parsimonious VDJ recombination scenarios with the TCRdist pipeline. In a later analysis, each TCR beta chain was defined by its CDR3 amino acid sequence together with its V-gene family, and reads without a unique V-gene family were excluded. In a later analysis, approximately 640 highly shared, low-generation-probability nucleotide sequences were removed to address suspected cross-contamination and a sequencing artifact. In a later analysis, a clonal expansion index was calculated for each public chain from normalized within-repertoire ranks of inferred template counts. A later analysis computed generation probabilities with a VDJ recombination model fitted to out-of-frame rearrangements, and checked the results against IGoR. In a later analysis, hypergeometric tests were used to score TCR-TCR, TCR-HLA and TCR-CMV co-occurrence, with a repertoire-size bias correction applied to TCR pairs. To estimate false discovery rates, a later analysis permuted the HLA or CMV assignments 20 times. In a later analysis, co-occurring TCRs were grouped using DBSCAN, and TCRdist sequence similarity was added for clustering within HLA-allele-positive subsets. Repertoires with fewer than 30,000 or more than 120,000 public chains, plus five repertoires with anomalous nucleotide sharing, were excluded from co-occurrence clustering. TCRdb provides this immuneACCESS table in a form limited to in-frame rearrangements. Some clones are lacking; in checked studies, under half of them reflect an unresolved V gene, and why the rest are absent is not known. D and trimming come from the DNA, and the V and J calls and clone size come from that table. This sample holds more than 90,000 clones; over 55% were observed only once. Roughly 5.5% of the sample is taken by the ten largest.

In the case of this clone: No cognate antigen has been identified for it. No base-level quality is on record; no much larger clone is a single base apart.

What the authors observed across the whole study: HLA typing was unavailable for some donors at each locus, so association tests used only the typed subset. Compared with the roughly 670-donor mean, donors in an Asian-associated ancestry cluster had fewer N-insertions in productive TCRs, according to a later genetic analysis. In both the original and validation cohorts, the classifier was reported to diagnose cytomegalovirus status with high specificity and sensitivity. The earlier analysis of nearly 600 of the donors excluded 15 to 20 rarely observed V segments, including chromosome 9 orphons, because counts were too low. In an earlier analysis of 587 of the donors, most TCR beta V segments appeared in productive rearrangements about 87% or about 30% of the time, broadly matching IMGT annotations. At a false discovery rate of 0.05, a later analysis linked roughly 17,000 TCR beta sequences to specific HLA alleles. According to a later analysis, parvovirus B19, influenza, CMV and Epstein-Barr virus appeared linked to several top co-occurrence clusters. Across donors, most TCR sequences were observed very rarely, whereas some public TCRs were present in many individuals. According to a later analysis, TCR association rates differed among HLA loci, with DRB1 alleles showing the most associated TCRs and HLA-C alleles showing the fewest. Only TCR beta chains were sequenced in this cohort, and the absence of alpha or paired-chain data limited detectable features. Compared with equally common non-associated chains, HLA-associated TCR beta chains in a later analysis were more clonally expanded and had lower generation probabilities. In vitro tests confirmed that a few of the cytomegalovirus-associated TCR beta chains recognize cytomegalovirus antigens. The only immune exposure information available for the cohort was CMV serostatus. In a later genetic analysis, a missense DCLRE1C variant was associated with V-gene and J-gene trimming of TCR beta chains, and the association was replicated in an independent cohort. A later analysis found that most CMV-associated TCR beta chains appeared HLA-restricted, with HLA associations seemingly driven largely by CMV exposure. According to the authors, the approach could potentially be generalized to other disease states and immunological phenotypes. The sequencing pipeline was judged likely to have produced a cluster of highly shared sequence variants as a technical artifact. The study listed 170 or so TCR beta chains as associated with cytomegalovirus. A further reported finding was that TCR beta sequences accurately predicted the HLA-A and HLA-B alleles for most subjects in the first cohort. Sequencing depth was assumed to be roughly uniform across donors in the presence/absence analyses, though that assumption may not hold. Linkage disequilibrium might explain the correlated functional status among segregating V segments, but an unknown experimental factor could not be excluded. Assigning TCR associations to individual alleles was difficult when HLA alleles, especially DR and DQ, strongly co-occurred.

The specimen was PBMCs. The clonotype comes from a boy aged 5 to 17 in good health and CMV-seropositive.

Here is the DNA: TGTGCCAGCAGCTTGGTTACCTTACTAGCGGGGGCAACAGTGGATACGCAGTATTTT. This yields the protein CASSLVTLLAGATVDTQYF. This chain is built from TRBV5-6 and TRBJ2-3; TRBD2 lines up with 11 middle nucleotides. From cysteine to phenylalanine, the CDR3 is 19 amino acids long. Only the CDR3 DNA stays, 57 bases, in frame from base 1. CDR1 and CDR2 were assigned from the germline V gene as SGHDT and YYEEEE. The germline V end is reduced by 0 bases and the J end by 6 bases; junction bases left unmatched: 15.